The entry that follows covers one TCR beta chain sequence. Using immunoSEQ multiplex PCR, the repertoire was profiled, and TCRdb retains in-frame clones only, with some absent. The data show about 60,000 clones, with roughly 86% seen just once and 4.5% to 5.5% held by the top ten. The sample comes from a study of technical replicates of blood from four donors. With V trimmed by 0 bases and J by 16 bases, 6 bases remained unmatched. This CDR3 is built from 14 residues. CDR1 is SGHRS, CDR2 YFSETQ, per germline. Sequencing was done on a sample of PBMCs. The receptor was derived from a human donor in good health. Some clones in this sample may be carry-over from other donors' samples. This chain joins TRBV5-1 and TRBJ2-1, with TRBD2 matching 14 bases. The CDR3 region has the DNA TGCGCCAGCAGCTTGGGGGGACTAGCGGGGGCCCCCTTCTTC. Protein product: CASSLGGLAGAPFF.